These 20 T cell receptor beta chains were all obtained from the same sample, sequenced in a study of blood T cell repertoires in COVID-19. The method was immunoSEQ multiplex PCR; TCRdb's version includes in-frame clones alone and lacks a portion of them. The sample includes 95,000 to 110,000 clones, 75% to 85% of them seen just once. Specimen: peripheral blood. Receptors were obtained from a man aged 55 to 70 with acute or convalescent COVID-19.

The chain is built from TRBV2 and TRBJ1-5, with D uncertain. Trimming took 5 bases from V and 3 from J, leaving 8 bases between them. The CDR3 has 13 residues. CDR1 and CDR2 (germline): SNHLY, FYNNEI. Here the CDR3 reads CASSSQNNQPQHF. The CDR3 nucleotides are TGTGCCAGCAGTTCCCAGAACAATCAGCCCCAGCATTTT.

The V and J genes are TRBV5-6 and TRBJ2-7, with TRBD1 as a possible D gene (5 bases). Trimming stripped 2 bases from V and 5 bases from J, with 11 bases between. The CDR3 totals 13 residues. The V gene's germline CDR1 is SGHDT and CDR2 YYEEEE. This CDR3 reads CASSFGWGDEQYF. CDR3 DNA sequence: TGTGCCAGCAGCTTCGGCTGGGGCGACGAGCAGTACTTC.

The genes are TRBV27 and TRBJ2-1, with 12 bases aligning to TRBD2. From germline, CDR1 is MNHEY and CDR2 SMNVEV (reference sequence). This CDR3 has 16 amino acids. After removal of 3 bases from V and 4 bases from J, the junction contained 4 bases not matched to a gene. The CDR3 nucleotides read TGTGCCAGCAGTTTCCCGGGACTAGCGGGTTACAATGAGCAGTTCTTC. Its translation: CASSFPGLAGYNEQFF.

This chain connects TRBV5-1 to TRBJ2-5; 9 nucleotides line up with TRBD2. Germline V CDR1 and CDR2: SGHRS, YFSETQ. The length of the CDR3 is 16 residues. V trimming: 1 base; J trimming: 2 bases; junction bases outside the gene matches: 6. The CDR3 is CASSLQPAGGQETQYF. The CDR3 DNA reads TGCGCCAGCAGCTTGCAGCCAGCGGGGGGACAAGAGACCCAGTACTTC. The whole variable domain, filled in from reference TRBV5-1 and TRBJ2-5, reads KAGVTQTPRYLIKTRGQQVTLSCSPISGHRSVSWYQQTPGQGLQFLFEYFSETQRNKGNFPGRFSGRQFSNSRSEMNVSTLELGDSALYLCASSLQPAGGQETQYFGPGTRLLVL.

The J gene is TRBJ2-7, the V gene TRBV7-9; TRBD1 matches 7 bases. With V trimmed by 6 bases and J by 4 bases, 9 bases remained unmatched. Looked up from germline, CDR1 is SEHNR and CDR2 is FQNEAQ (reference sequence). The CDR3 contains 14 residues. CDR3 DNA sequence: TGTGCCAGCAGATCACCGGGACAGCTATACGAGCAGTACTTC. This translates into CASRSPGQLYEQYF. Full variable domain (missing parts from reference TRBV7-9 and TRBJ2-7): DTGVSQNPRHKITKRGQNVTFRCDPISEHNRLYWYRQTLGQGPEFLTYFQNEAQLEKSRLLSDRFSAERPKGSFSTLEIQRTEQGDSAMYLCASRSPGQLYEQYFGPGTRLTVT.

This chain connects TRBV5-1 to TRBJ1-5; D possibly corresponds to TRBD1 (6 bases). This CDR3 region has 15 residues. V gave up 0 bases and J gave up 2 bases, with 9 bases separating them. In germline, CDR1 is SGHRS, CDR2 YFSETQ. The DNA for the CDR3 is TGCGCCAGCAGCTTGGACACAGGGCGCAATCAGCCCCAGCATTTT. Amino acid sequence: CASSLDTGRNQPQHF. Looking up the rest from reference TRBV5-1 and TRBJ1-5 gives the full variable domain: KAGVTQTPRYLIKTRGQQVTLSCSPISGHRSVSWYQQTPGQGLQFLFEYFSETQRNKGNFPGRFSGRQFSNSRSEMNVSTLELGDSALYLCASSLDTGRNQPQHFGDGTRLSIL.

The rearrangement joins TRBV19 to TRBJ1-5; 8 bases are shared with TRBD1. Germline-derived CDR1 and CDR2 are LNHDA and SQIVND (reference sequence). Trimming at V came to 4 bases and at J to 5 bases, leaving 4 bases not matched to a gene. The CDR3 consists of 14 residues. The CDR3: CASSTTGGYQPQHF. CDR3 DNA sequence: TGTGCCAGTAGTACTACAGGGGGATATCAGCCCCAGCATTTT. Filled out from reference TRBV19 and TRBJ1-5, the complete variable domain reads DGGITQSPKYLFRKEGQNVTLSCEQNLNHDAMYWYRQDPGQGLRLIYYSQIVNDFQKGDIAEGYSVSREKKESFPLTVTSAQKNPTAFYLCASSTTGGYQPQHFGDGTRLSIL.

The CDR3 reads CASSPKRSGNTIYF. The CDR3 DNA is TGTGCCAGCTCACCAAAGCGCTCTGGAAACACCATATATTTT. The chain has TRBV18 and TRBJ1-3; D is unresolved. Germline V CDR1 and CDR2: KGHSH, LQKENI. V lost 2 bases, J lost 0 bases, and 5 bases lay in between. This CDR3 has 14 residues.

The CDR3 DNA sequence: TGTGCCACCAGCAGAGAACAGGGGACCTATGGCTACACCTTC. Residues: CATSREQGTYGYTF. J is TRBJ1-2 and V is TRBV15, with 7 bases that match TRBD1. Trimming cost V 0 bases and J 4 bases; bases outside gene matches: 2. The CDR3 covers 14 residues. Germline CDR1 LNHNV, CDR2 YYDKDF (reference sequence).

The CDR3 region is CASSQVRTDIYEQYF. In DNA form, the CDR3 reads TGTGCCAGCAGCCAAGTGCGGACAGATATCTACGAGCAGTACTTC. The chain couples TRBV3-1 (or the pseudogene TRBV3-2) to TRBJ2-7; maybe TRBD1 (6 bases). The CDR3 contains 15 residues. Germline V lookup: CDR1 LGHDT, CDR2 YNNKEL (reference sequence). Trimming took off 1 base at V and 3 bases at J, with 13 bases between the two ends.

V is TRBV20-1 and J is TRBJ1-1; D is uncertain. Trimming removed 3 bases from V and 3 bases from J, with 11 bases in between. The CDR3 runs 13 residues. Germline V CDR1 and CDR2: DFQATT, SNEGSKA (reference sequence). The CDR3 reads CSASNGRDTEAFF. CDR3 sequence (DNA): TGCAGTGCTAGTAATGGGAGGGACACTGAAGCTTTCTTT.

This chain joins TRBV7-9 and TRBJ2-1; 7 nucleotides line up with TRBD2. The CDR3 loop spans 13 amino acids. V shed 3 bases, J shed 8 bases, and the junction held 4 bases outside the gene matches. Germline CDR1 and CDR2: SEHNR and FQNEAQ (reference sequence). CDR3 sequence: CASSFWGGDEQFF. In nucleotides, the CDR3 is TGTGCCAGCAGCTTTTGGGGGGGTGATGAGCAGTTCTTC. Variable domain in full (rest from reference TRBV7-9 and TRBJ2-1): DTGVSQNPRHKITKRGQNVTFRCDPISEHNRLYWYRQTLGQGPEFLTYFQNEAQLEKSRLLSDRFSAERPKGSFSTLEIQRTEQGDSAMYLCASSFWGGDEQFFGPGTRLTVL.

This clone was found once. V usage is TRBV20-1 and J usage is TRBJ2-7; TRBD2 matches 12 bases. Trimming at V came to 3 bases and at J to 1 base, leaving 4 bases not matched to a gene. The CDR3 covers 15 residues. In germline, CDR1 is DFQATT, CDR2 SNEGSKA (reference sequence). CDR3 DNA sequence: TGCAGTGCTAGTTCCCTAGCGGGAGGGTCCTACGAGCAGTACTTC. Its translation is CSASSLAGGSYEQYF.

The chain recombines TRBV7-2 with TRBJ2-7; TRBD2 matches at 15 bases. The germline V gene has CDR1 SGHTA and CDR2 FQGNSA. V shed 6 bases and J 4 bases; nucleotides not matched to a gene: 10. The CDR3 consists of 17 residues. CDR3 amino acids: CASSPQGLAGGKYEQYF. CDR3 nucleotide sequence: TGTGCCAGCAGTCCCCAGGGACTAGCGGGAGGAAAGTACGAGCAGTACTTC.

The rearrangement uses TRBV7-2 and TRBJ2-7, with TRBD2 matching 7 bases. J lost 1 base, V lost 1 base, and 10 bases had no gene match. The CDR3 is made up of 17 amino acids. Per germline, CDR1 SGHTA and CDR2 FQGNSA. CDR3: CASSLVGWASGSYEQYF. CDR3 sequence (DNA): TGTGCCAGCAGCTTAGTAGGGTGGGCTAGCGGTTCCTACGAGCAGTACTTC.

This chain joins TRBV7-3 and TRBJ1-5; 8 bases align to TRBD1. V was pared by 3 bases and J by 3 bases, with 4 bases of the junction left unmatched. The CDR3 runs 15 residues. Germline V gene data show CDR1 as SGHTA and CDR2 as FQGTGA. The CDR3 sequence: CASSLGQVVNQPQHF. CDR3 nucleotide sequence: TGTGCCAGCAGCTTGGGACAGGTCGTCAATCAGCCCCAGCATTTT.

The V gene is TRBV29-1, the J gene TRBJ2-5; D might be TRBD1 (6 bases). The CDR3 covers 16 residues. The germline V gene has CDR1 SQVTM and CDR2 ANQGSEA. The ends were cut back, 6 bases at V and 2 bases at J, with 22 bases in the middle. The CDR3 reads CSVQPLGTLEQETQYF. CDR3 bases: TGCAGCGTCCAACCTCTAGGGACATTGGAGCAAGAGACCCAGTACTTC.

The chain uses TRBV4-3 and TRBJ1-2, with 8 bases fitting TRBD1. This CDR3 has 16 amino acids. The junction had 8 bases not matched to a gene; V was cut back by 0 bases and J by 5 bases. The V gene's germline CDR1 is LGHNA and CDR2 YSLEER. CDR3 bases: TGCGCCAGCAGCCAAGATAAGGCAGGGGGCGGATATGGCTACACCTTC. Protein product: CASSQDKAGGGYGYTF.

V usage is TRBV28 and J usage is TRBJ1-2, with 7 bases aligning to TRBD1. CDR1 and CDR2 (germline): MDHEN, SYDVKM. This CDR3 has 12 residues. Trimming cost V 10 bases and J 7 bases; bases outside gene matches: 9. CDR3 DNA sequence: TGTGCCATCCGAACAGGGGTAGGTGGCTACACCTTC. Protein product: CAIRTGVGGYTF.

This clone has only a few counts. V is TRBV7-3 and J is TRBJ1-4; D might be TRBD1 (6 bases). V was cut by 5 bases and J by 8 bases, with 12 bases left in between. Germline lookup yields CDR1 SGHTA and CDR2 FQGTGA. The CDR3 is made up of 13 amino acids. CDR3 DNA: TGTGCCAGCAGCGCGTCACAGGGAGAAAAACTGTTTTTT. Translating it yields CASSASQGEKLFF.